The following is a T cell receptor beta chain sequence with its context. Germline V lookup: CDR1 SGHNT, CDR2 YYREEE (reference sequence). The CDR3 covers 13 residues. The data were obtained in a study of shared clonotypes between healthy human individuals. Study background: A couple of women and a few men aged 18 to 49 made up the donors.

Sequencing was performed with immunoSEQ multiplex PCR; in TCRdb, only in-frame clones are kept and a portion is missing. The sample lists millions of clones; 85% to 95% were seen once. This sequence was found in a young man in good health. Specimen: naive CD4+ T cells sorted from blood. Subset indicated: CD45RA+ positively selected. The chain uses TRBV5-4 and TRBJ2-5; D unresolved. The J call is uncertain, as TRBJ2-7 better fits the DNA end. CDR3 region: CASSSSVSYEQYF. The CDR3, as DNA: TGTGCCAGCAGCTCGAGCGTCTCCTACGAGCAGTACTTC.